These 25 T cell receptor beta chains originate from one sample sequenced in a study of cytomegalovirus exposure and HLA in healthy donors. The PCR made use of 60 Vbeta and 13 Jbeta primers. Profiled with immunoSEQ multiplex PCR; TCRdb holds only in-frame clones, not every one. Of roughly 68,000 clones listed, approximately 81% are singletons. Material for sequencing was PBMCs. The receptors originated from a young woman in good health and CMV-seropositive.

This chain joins TRBV7-2 and TRBJ2-2; 9 bases are a match to TRBD1. Germline V gives CDR1 SGHTA, CDR2 FQGNSA. The V gene end was trimmed by 3 bases and the J gene end by 17 bases; junction bases not matched to a gene: 7. This CDR3 spans 12 amino acids. In DNA, the CDR3 is TGTGCCAGCAGCTTGGGGGACAGGGTTGCTTTTTTT. Its protein is CASSLGDRVAFF.

There are a few counts of this clone. The chain employs TRBV6-6 and TRBJ2-2; D is uncertain. The CDR3 runs 13 residues. From germline, CDR1 is MNHNY and CDR2 SVGAGI (reference sequence). V was trimmed by 10 bases and J by 2 bases, leaving 11 bases between them. CDR3: CATLRENTGELFF. The CDR3 coding sequence is TGTGCCACCCTGCGAGAAAACACCGGGGAGCTGTTTTTT.

The genes are TRBV4-2 and TRBJ2-5; D possibly corresponds to TRBD2 (6 bases). This CDR3 spans 15 amino acids. V gave up 0 bases and J gave up 5 bases, with 13 bases separating them. The germline V gene has CDR1 LGHNA and CDR2 YNFKEQ. CDR3 DNA: TGTGCCAGCAGCCAAGATCTCGGGAGTCCGGAGACCCAGTACTTC. Amino acid sequence: CASSQDLGSPETQYF.

The V and J genes are TRBV5-4 and TRBJ2-7; D perhaps matches TRBD2 (6 bases). Per germline, CDR1 SGHNT and CDR2 YYREEE (reference sequence). The CDR3 has 17 residues. The ends were cut back, 1 base at V and 2 bases at J, with 19 bases in the middle. CDR3 sequence reads: CASSLFFGGDAPYEQYF. CDR3 nucleotides: TGTGCCAGCAGCTTGTTCTTTGGCGGGGATGCCCCCTACGAGCAGTACTTC.

V usage is TRBV14 and J usage is TRBJ2-7, with 7 bases fitting TRBD1. The CDR3 totals 15 residues. CDR1 is SGHDN and CDR2 is FVKESK in the germline V gene. With 1 base clipped from V and 4 bases from J, the junction kept 7 bases outside the gene matches. The CDR3 DNA reads as TGTGCCAGCAGCCAAGGGTGGCAGGGGGTATACGAGCAGTACTTC. Amino acid sequence: CASSQGWQGVYEQYF.

The chain joins TRBV11-3 to TRBJ2-7, with TRBD1 matching over 9 bases. In germline, CDR1 is SGHNT, CDR2 YENEEA. V shed 4 bases, J shed 6 bases, and the junction held 10 bases outside the gene matches. This CDR3 has 15 amino acids. This CDR3 reads CASSYPRDRVGEQYF. The CDR3 DNA follows: TGTGCCAGCAGCTATCCCCGGGACAGGGTAGGCGAGCAGTACTTC. The entire variable domain, with the rest obtained from reference TRBV11-3 and TRBJ2-7, is as follows: EAGVVQSPRYKIIEKKQPVAFWCNPISGHNTLYWYLQNLGQGPELLIRYENEEAVDDSQLPKDRFSAERLKGVDSTLKIQPAELGDSAVYLCASSYPRDRVGEQYFGPGTRLTVT.

The J gene is TRBJ1-2, the V gene TRBV29-1; D is unresolved. The CDR3 totals 12 residues. Germline CDR1 is SQVTM and CDR2 is ANQGSEA. V shed 6 bases and J shed 4 bases, with 12 bases lying between them. Here the CDR3 reads CSVVSTAYGYTF. In nucleotides, the CDR3 is TGCAGCGTCGTGAGTACCGCCTATGGCTACACCTTC.

A few counts support this clone. The chain uses TRBV11-2 and TRBJ2-1, with 11 bases identical to TRBD2. CDR1 SGHAT and CDR2 FQNNGV come from the germline V gene. The CDR3 totals 16 residues. Trimming took 2 bases from V and 12 from J; bases not matched to a gene: 12. The CDR3 DNA sequence: TGTGCCAGCAGCTTAACCTCTATAGGGACTAGCGGTCGGCAGTTCTTC. Amino acids: CASSLTSIGTSGRQFF.

The rearrangement joins TRBV7-2 to TRBJ2-3; 8 positions match TRBD2. V lost 6 bases, J lost 4 bases, and 12 bases stayed unmatched. CDR3 length: 16 residues. CDR1 is SGHTA, CDR2 FQGNSA, per germline. DNA of the CDR3: TGTGCCAGCAGTCTAACGCCCAGCGGGGGACCAGATACGCAGTATTTT. Encoded protein: CASSLTPSGGPDTQYF.

A remark on this clone: Other DNA variants within this sample encode the same CDR3. This chain uses TRBV7-2 with TRBJ1-1; D might be TRBD1 (5 bases). This CDR3 is 13 amino acids long. The V end was cut by 1 base, the J end by 5 bases, with 8 bases between. The germline V gene has CDR1 SGHTA and CDR2 FQGNSA. CDR3 nucleotide sequence: TGTGCCAGCAGCTTAGGGGGGGGGACTGAAGCTTTCTTT. Translating gives CASSLGGGTEAFF.

J is TRBJ2-5 and V is TRBV7-9, with D maybe TRBD2 (6 bases). The CDR3 sequence is 11 residues long. V was pared by 8 bases and J by 6 bases, with 10 bases between. Per the germline V gene, CDR1 is SEHNR and CDR2 is FQNEAQ (reference sequence). The CDR3 DNA is TGTGCCAGCGGTGCGGGGCAGACCCAGTACTTC. Encoded protein: CASGAGQTQYF.

The J gene is TRBJ1-1, the V gene TRBV19; the match to TRBD1 covers 7 bases. The CDR3 is 15 residues long. V shed 7 bases, J shed 0 bases, and the junction held 8 bases outside the gene matches. Looked up from germline, CDR1 is LNHDA and CDR2 is SQIVND (reference sequence). CDR3 loop: CASKRQGRLNTEAFF. Here the CDR3 DNA reads TGTGCCAGTAAAAGACAGGGAAGGTTGAACACTGAAGCTTTCTTT. Drawing the rest from reference TRBV19 and TRBJ1-1, the complete variable domain is DGGITQSPKYLFRKEGQNVTLSCEQNLNHDAMYWYRQDPGQGLRLIYYSQIVNDFQKGDIAEGYSVSREKKESFPLTVTSAQKNPTAFYLCASKRQGRLNTEAFFGQGTRLTVV.

This clone was picked up a small number of times. This chain links TRBV5-1 with TRBJ1-1; D remains unclear. Germline CDR1 reads SGHRS; CDR2 reads YFSETQ. V lost 0 bases and J 1 base, leaving 7 bases between the germline ends. The CDR3 loop spans 14 amino acids. CDR3 loop: CASSLGHPNTEAFF. Here the CDR3 DNA reads TGCGCCAGCAGCTTGGGGCACCCGAACACTGAAGCTTTCTTT. Combining the CDR3 with reference TRBV5-1 and TRBJ1-1 gives the whole variable domain KAGVTQTPRYLIKTRGQQVTLSCSPISGHRSVSWYQQTPGQGLQFLFEYFSETQRNKGNFPGRFSGRQFSNSRSEMNVSTLELGDSALYLCASSLGHPNTEAFFGQGTRLTVV.

In nucleotides, the CDR3 is TGTGCCAGCAGCGTAGATGGAGAGCGGGAGGCTGGGAATGAGCAGTTCTTC. It specifies CASSVDGEREAGNEQFF. The chain couples TRBV9 to TRBJ2-1, with 9 bases fitting TRBD2. The CDR3 covers 17 residues. Germline V gene data show CDR1 as SGDLS and CDR2 as YYNGEE. The trim removed 0 bases at V and 7 bases at J, leaving 11 bases unmatched.

This clone was seen once. This chain connects TRBV19 to TRBJ1-5; D gene ambiguous. The V end lost 5 bases, the J end lost 3 bases, and 11 bases lay between the germline ends. The CDR3 spans 14 residues. Germline values: CDR1 LNHDA, CDR2 SQIVND (reference sequence). The CDR3 sequence: CASSGSGNNQPQHF. The CDR3 nucleotides read TGTGCCAGTAGTGGTTCGGGGAACAATCAGCCCCAGCATTTT.

This clone was seen more than once but under ten times. The CDR3 is CATSRDSTGLDYEQYF. CDR3 nucleotides: TGTGCCACCAGCAGAGATAGCACGGGACTAGATTACGAGCAGTACTTC. The chain uses TRBV15 and TRBJ2-7; 8 nucleotides line up with TRBD2. Germline V gene data show CDR1 as LNHNV and CDR2 as YYDKDF (reference sequence). V gave up 0 bases and J gave up 4 bases; unmatched junction bases: 8. CDR3 length: 16 amino acids.

The chain is built from TRBV6-1 and TRBJ2-5; D is undetermined. V was pared by 3 bases and J by 5 bases, with 7 bases between. The CDR3 is 12 residues long. Germline V gene data show CDR1 as MNHNS and CDR2 as SASEGT. The CDR3 nucleotides read TGTGCCAGCAGTGACCTCGGGGAGACCCAGTACTTC. As protein: CASSDLGETQYF.

This clone was counted only a few times. The chain couples TRBV6-4 to TRBJ2-6, with D maybe TRBD1 (5 bases). V lost 5 bases and J lost 1, with 9 bases in between. Germline V CDR1 and CDR2: MRHNA, SNTAGT. This CDR3 has 15 amino acids. The CDR3 protein is CASSYRSSGANVLTF. The CDR3 DNA is TGTGCCAGCAGTTACAGGTCTTCTGGGGCCAACGTCCTGACTTTC.

This clone was counted only a few times. The chain couples TRBV27 to TRBJ1-1; D not resolved. Trimming left V 3 bases short and J 1 base short, with 6 bases between. The CDR3 has 13 residues. Germline values: CDR1 MNHEY, CDR2 SMNVEV (reference sequence). Here the CDR3 DNA reads TGTGCCAGCAGTTTGTCCAGGAACACTGAAGCTTTCTTT. Residues: CASSLSRNTEAFF.

The rearrangement links TRBV4-3 to TRBJ2-2; the match to TRBD2 covers 11 bases. Germline V lookup: CDR1 LGHNA, CDR2 YSLEER. This CDR3 region has 19 residues. The ends lost 0 bases at V and 6 bases at J; junction bases unmatched: 12. The CDR3 coding sequence is TGCGCCAGCAGCCAAGATCGGGGGGCTAGCGGGAGGAAGGCCGGGGAGCTGTTTTTT. Encoded protein: CASSQDRGASGRKAGELFF.

V gene TRBV7-8 combines with J gene TRBJ2-5; 9 bases map to TRBD1. CDR1 is SGHVS, CDR2 FQNEAQ, per germline. The CDR3 sequence is 17 residues long. V gave up 3 bases and J gave up 4 bases; unmatched junction bases: 12. The CDR3 bases are TGTGCCAGCAGCTTCGAGACAGGGGGAGTTTCCCCAGAGACCCAGTACTTC. Translated, it gives CASSFETGGVSPETQYF.

The chain is built from TRBV4-3 and TRBJ2-1; D gene uncertain. V lost 1 base and J 4 bases, leaving 8 bases between the germline ends. CDR3 length: 14 residues. CDR1 is LGHNA, CDR2 YSLEER, per germline. The CDR3 DNA sequence: TGCGCCAGCAGCCAAGGGCTAGGATACAATGAGCAGTTCTTC. It yields the protein CASSQGLGYNEQFF.

The gene calls are TRBV28 and TRBJ1-3; unclear D gene. Germline CDR1 reads MDHEN; CDR2 reads SYDVKM. The germline V and J ends were trimmed by 1 base and 2 bases, with 9 bases remaining between them. The CDR3 extends over 15 amino acids. This CDR3 reads CASSLYQQAGNTIYF. In nucleotides, the CDR3 is TGTGCCAGCAGTTTATACCAGCAGGCTGGAAACACCATATATTTT.

Remarks on this clone: Distinct nucleotide sequences in the sample also encode this CDR3. The chain joins TRBV27 to TRBJ2-7; no firm D call. This CDR3 contains 11 residues. Germline assignment: CDR1 MNHEY and CDR2 SMNVEV (reference sequence). The V gene lost 8 bases and the J gene lost 0 bases, with 5 bases spanning the gap. CDR3 DNA sequence: TGTGCCAGCTCCAGCTCCTACGAGCAGTACTTC. Translating gives CASSSSYEQYF.

This clone was counted once. CDR3 coding DNA: TGTGCCAGCAGCTTTGGGTTGGGGCCTGGAAACACCATATATTTT. It specifies CASSFGLGPGNTIYF. The chain combines TRBV5-6 with TRBJ1-3; D is perhaps TRBD1 (5 bases). This CDR3 is built from 15 residues. Deletions cut 2 bases from V and 2 bases from J, with 11 bases between. The germline CDR1 and CDR2 sequences are SGHDT and YYEEEE.